This T cell receptor beta chain was recorded in a study of graft-versus-host responses after intestinal transplantation. About the research overall: Every recipient had anti-thymocyte globulin induction and two to three years of tacrolimus plus steroids.

The V end was cut by 1 base, the J end by 4 bases, with 12 bases between. The CDR3 sequence is 14 residues long. In germline, CDR1 is SGHRS, CDR2 YFSETQ. In this sample, this clone turned up a few times. Some clones are missing from TCRdb's copy, which holds only in-frame ones; the method was immunoSEQ multiplex PCR. The sample lists 13,000 to 15,000 clones; approximately 30% were seen once. The TCR originated in a human patient who received an intestinal transplant. The sample consisted of alloreactive CD4+ T cells from a mixed lymphocyte reaction culture, taken before intestinal transplant. The subset here: CFSE-low proliferating T cells sorted from roughly 6-day pre-transplant mixed lymphocyte reaction (GvH or HvG direction). The rearrangement uses TRBV5-1 and TRBJ2-7, with D possibly called TRBD1 or TRBD2 (5 bases each). Here the CDR3 reads CASSLRGKGYEQYF. The DNA for the CDR3 is TGCGCCAGCAGCTTGCGAGGGAAGGGGTACGAGCAGTACTTC.